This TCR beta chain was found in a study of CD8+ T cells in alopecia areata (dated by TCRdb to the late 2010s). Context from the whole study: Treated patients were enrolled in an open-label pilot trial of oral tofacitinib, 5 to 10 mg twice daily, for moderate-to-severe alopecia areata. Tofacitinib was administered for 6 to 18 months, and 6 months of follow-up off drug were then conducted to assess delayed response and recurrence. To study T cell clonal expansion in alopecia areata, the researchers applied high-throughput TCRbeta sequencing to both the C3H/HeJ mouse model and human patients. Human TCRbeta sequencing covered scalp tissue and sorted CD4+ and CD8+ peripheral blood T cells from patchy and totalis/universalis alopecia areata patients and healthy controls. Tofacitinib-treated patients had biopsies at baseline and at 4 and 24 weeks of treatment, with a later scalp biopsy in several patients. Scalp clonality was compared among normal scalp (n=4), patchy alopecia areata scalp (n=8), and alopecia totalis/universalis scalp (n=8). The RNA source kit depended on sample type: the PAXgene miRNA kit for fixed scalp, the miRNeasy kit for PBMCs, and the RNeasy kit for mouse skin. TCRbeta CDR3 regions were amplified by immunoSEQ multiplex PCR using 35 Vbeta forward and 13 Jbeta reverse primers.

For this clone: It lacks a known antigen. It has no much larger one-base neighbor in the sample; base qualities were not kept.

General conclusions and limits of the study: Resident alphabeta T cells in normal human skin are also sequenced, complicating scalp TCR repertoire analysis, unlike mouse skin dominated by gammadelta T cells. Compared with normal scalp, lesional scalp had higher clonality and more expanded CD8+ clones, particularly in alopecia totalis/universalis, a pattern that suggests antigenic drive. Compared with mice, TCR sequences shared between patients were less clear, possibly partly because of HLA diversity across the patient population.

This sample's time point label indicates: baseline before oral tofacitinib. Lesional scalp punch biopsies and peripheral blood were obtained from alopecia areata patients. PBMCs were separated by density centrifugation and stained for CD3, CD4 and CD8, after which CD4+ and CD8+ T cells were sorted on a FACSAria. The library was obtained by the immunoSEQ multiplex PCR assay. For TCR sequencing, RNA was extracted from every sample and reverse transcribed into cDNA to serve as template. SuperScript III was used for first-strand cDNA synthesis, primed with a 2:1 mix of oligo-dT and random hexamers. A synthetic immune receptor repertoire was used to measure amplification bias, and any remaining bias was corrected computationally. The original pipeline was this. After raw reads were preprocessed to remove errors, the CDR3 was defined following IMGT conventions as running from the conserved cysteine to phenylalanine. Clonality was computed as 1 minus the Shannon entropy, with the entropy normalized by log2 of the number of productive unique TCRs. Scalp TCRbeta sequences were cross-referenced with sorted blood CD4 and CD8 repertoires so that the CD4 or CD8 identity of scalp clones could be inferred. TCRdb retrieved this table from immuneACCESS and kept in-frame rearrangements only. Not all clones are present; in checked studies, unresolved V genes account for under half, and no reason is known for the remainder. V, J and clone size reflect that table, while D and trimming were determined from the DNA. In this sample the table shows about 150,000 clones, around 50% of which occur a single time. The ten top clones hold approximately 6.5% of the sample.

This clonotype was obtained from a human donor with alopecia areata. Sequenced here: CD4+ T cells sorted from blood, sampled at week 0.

The CDR3 amino acid sequence is: CASSQDTIGGTYGYTF. In nucleotide form, the sequence is TGCGCCAGCAGCCAAGACACCATCGGGGGGACCTATGGCTACACCTTC. The sequence joins TRBV4-3 to TRBJ1-2; TRBD1 could be the D gene, as 5 bases match. V is clipped by 0 bases and J by 4 bases, and the sequence between their germline boundaries is 15 bases long. In the germline V gene, CDR1 corresponds to LGHNA and CDR2 to YSLEER. The CDR3 holds 16 amino acids from the cysteine to the phenylalanine. Only the CDR3 region is kept as DNA, spanning 48 bases read in frame from base 1.